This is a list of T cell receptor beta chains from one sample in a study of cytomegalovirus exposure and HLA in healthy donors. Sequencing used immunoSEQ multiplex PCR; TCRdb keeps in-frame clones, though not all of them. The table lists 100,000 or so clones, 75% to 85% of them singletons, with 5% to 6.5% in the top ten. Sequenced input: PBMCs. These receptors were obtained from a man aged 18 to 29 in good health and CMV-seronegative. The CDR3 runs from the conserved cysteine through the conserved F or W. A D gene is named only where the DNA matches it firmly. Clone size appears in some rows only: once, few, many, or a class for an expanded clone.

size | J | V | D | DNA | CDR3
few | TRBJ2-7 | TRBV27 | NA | TGTGCCAGCACTTCCTACCAGGGCCTCTCCTACGAGCAGTACTTC | CASTSYQGLSYEQYF
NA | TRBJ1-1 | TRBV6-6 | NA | TGTGCCAGCAGTTACTCCCCGCGCAACACTGAAGCTTTCTTT | CASSYSPRNTEAFF
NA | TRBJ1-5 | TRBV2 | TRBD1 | TGTGCCAGCAGGGGGGACAGATATAGCAATCAGCCCCAGCATTTT | CASRGDRYSNQPQHF
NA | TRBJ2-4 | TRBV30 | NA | TGTGCCTGGAGTGTGCCGACAGTAGCCAAAAACATTCAGTACTTC | CAWSVPTVAKNIQYF
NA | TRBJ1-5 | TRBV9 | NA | TGTGCCAGCAATGGGGGGGACTTTAATCAGCCCCAGCATTTT | CASNGGDFNQPQHF
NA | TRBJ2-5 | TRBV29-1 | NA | TGCAGCGGTCTACAGCAAGAGACCCAGTACTTC | CSGLQQETQYF
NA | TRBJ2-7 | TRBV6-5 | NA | TGTGCCAGCAGTCCTCGCCGGACAACCTCCTACGAGCAGTACTTC | CASSPRRTTSYEQYF
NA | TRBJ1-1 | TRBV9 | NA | TGTGCCAGCAGCGTGCAGGGGAACACTGAAGCTTTCTTT | CASSVQGNTEAFF
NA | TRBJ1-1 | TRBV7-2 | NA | TGTGCCAGCAGCCCTTGGACAGCGAACACTGAAGCTTTCTTT | CASSPWTANTEAFF
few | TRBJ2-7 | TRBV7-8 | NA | TGTGCCAGCAGCTCCATCTACGAGCAGTACTTC | CASSSIYEQYF
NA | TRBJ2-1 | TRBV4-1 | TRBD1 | TGCGCCAGCAGCCCAAGGACAGGGGTGGAAAATGAGCAGTTCTTC | CASSPRTGVENEQFF
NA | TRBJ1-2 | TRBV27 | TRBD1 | TGTGCCAGCAGTAGAGGGACAGGGGACTATGGCTACACCTTC | CASSRGTGDYGYTF
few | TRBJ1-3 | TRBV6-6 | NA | TGTGCCAGCACCCTAACCCCGGCGGGACTAGGAAACACCATATATTTT | CASTLTPAGLGNTIYF
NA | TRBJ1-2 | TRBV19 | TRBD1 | TGTGCCAGTAGTACGGGGACAGGGGCGGAAGAGTTTGGCTACACCTTC | CASSTGTGAEEFGYTF
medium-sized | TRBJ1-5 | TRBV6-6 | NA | TGTGCCAGCAGTTACGGGGCAGGCAATCAGCCCCAGCATTTT | CASSYGAGNQPQHF
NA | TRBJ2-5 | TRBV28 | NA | TGTGCCAGCCACAAGACCGGGGGCCAAGAGACCCAGTACTTC | CASHKTGGQETQYF
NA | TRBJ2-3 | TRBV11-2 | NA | TGTGCCAGCAGCCCATATCGACACTCCCAGACCACAGATACGCAGTATTTT | CASSPYRHSQTTDTQYF
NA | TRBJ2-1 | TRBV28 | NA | TGTGCCAGCAGTCCGGACTTACGACCCAATGAGCAGTTCTTC | CASSPDLRPNEQFF
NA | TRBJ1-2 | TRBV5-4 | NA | TGTGCCAGCAGTTTTGACAAGTATGGCTACACCTTC | CASSFDKYGYTF
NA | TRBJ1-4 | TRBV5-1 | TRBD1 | TGCGCCAGCAGCCCGGGACAGGGGAGTGAAAAACTGTTTTTT | CASSPGQGSEKLFF